The rows below give T cell receptor beta chains drawn from one sample of a study of spatial heterogeneity in lung cancer. TCRdb itself ran the 5' RACE reads through MiXCR, one entry per CDR3 protein. The sample shows about 7,200 distinct CDR3 sequences, approximately 11% of them seen only once. Sample: lung tumor tissue, taken at surgery. The receptors here all came from a female donor with early-stage non-small cell lung cancer. Each CDR3 is given with its conserved first and last residue. The order of the fields is J gene, D gene, clone size, V gene, CDR3 DNA, CDR3 protein. A D gene is named only where the DNA matches it firmly. Some rows have no size entry. The others give once, few or many, or a class for an expanded clone.

TRBJ1-4 | TRBD1 | NA | TRBV6-1 | TGTGCCAGCAGTGGGGGACAGACTTACTTATCTAATGAAAAACTGTTTTTT | CASSGGQTYLSNEKLFF
TRBJ2-7 | NA | many | TRBV28 | TGTGCCAGCAGTTTGCTGGGAAGCGGAACCTACGAGCAGTACTTC | CASSLLGSGTYEQYF
TRBJ2-4 | NA | few | TRBV6-1 | TGTGCCAGCAGTGGGCCCCACGGAAACATTCAGTACTTC | CASSGPHGNIQYF
TRBJ2-6 | NA | few | TRBV6-1 | TGTGCCAGCAGTGAACCGTTTCTCTCTGGGGCCAACGTCCTGACTTTC | CASSEPFLSGANVLTF
TRBJ1-5 | TRBD1 | few | TRBV6-2/TRBV6-3 | TGTGCCAGCAGTTACTCGTCTAGACAGGGGGGGAATCAGCCCCAGCATTTT | CASSYSSRQGGNQPQHF
TRBJ2-2 | NA | NA | TRBV2 | TGTGCCAGCAGTCCCCCCGGGGAGCTGTTTTTT | CASSPPGELFF
TRBJ1-2 | NA | NA | TRBV7-9 | TGTGCCAGCAGCCCTGGGCAGGGGAGATATGGCTACACCTTC | CASSPGQGRYGYTF
TRBJ2-7 | NA | few | TRBV20-1 | TGCAGTGCTAGAGATCCGGGGCGGGTCGGCTACGAGCAGTACTTC | CSARDPGRVGYEQYF
TRBJ2-7 | NA | few | TRBV28 | TGTGCCAGCAGTTTATTAGCCTACGAGCAGTACTTC | CASSLLAYEQYF
TRBJ1-1 | NA | NA | TRBV12-3/TRBV12-4 | TGTGCCAGCAGTTTGGAAGGGTGGGGCACTGAAGCTTTCTTT | CASSLEGWGTEAFF
TRBJ2-7 | NA | medium-sized | TRBV12-3/TRBV12-4 | TGTGCCAGCAGTCTTTCCATTGTGCGCGGGCTGCCTAACGAGCAGTACTTC | CASSLSIVRGLPNEQYF
TRBJ1-2 | TRBD1 | medium-sized | TRBV10-3 | TGTGCCATCAGCCAGGGACAGAGCTATGGCTACACCTTC | CAISQGQSYGYTF
TRBJ2-1 | NA | few | TRBV5-1 | TGCGCCAGCAGCTTGACCCCAGGAGAACACTACAATGAGCAGTTCTTC | CASSLTPGEHYNEQFF
TRBJ1-5 | NA | medium-sized | TRBV10-3 | TGTGCCATCAGTGAGAGGGAGGACCAGCCCCAGCATTTT | CAISEREDQPQHF
TRBJ2-3 | NA | medium-sized | TRBV9 | TGTGCCAGCACCTCACCGGTCGCCCCAGATACGCAGTATTTT | CASTSPVAPDTQYF
TRBJ2-3 | NA | medium-sized | TRBV5-6 | TGTGCCAGCAGCTTGCCAGCTAGCACAGATACGCAGTATTTT | CASSLPASTDTQYF
TRBJ2-2 | NA | NA | TRBV20-1 | TGCAGTGCCGACGGATCTGGCACCGGGGAGCTGTTTTTT | CSADGSGTGELFF
TRBJ2-5 | NA | NA | TRBV27 | TGTGCCAGCAGTTTAAACGGCCGCGGTCAAGAGACCCAGTACTTC | CASSLNGRGQETQYF
TRBJ1-2 | TRBD1 | few | TRBV7-9 | TGTGCCAGCAGCTTAGGGGGAGACAGGGTTAACTATGGCTACACCTTC | CASSLGGDRVNYGYTF
TRBJ2-1 | NA | NA | TRBV4-1 | TGCGCCAGCAGCCAAGATTTGGGCGGGGTCTACAATGAGCAGTTCTTC | CASSQDLGGVYNEQFF
TRBJ1-5 | NA | NA | TRBV4-2 | TGTGCCAGCAGCCAAGAGAGGGGCAGGCTGAATCAGCCCCAGCATTTT | CASSQERGRLNQPQHF
TRBJ2-5 | TRBD1 | medium-sized | TRBV20-1 | TGCAGTGCCAAGGAACAGGGGGCTAGGAAGACCCAGTACTTC | CSAKEQGARKTQYF
TRBJ2-6 | NA | NA | TRBV5-1 | TGCGCCAGCAGCTTGGAAATGGGCGACGTCCTGACTTTC | CASSLEMGDVLTF
TRBJ2-2 | NA | few | TRBV6-6 | TGTGCCAGCAGCCCGTCGTTGGGTTCCGGGGAGCTGTTTTTT | CASSPSLGSGELFF
TRBJ2-1 | NA | medium-sized | TRBV7-2 | TGTGCCAGCAGCTTAGAACCCTCCCTAGCAGGTGAGAATGAGCAGTTCTTC | CASSLEPSLAGENEQFF
TRBJ1-1 | TRBD1 | few | TRBV10-3 | TGTGCCATCAAGGGAGGGGACAGGTTGAACACTGAAGCTTTCTTT | CAIKGGDRLNTEAFF
TRBJ1-2 | TRBD1 | NA | TRBV11-1 | TGTGCCAGCAGCCGAGACAGGGACTATGGCTACACCTTC | CASSRDRDYGYTF
TRBJ2-1 | NA | NA | TRBV7-3 | TGTGCCAGCAGCCCCGTCGAGACAGCCTACAATGAGCAGTTCTTC | CASSPVETAYNEQFF
TRBJ2-7 | NA | NA | TRBV20-1 | TGCAGTGCCTGGAGGGACACTACCTACGAGCAGTACTTC | CSAWRDTTYEQYF
TRBJ2-3 | NA | few | TRBV7-2 | TGTGCCAGCAGCTTAACACCCCCTCCTAGCACAGATACGCAGTATTTT | CASSLTPPPSTDTQYF
TRBJ2-1 | TRBD1 | medium-sized | TRBV6-2/TRBV6-3 | TGTGCCAGCAGTTACCCGACAGGGGGAACAATGAAGCAGTTCTTC | CASSYPTGGTMKQFF
TRBJ1-4 | NA | few | TRBV28 | TGTGCCAGCAGGTCTACAGGGCCTAACAGAGAAAAACTGTTTTTT | CASRSTGPNREKLFF